A selection of T cell receptor beta chains follows, all from one sample in a study of cytomegalovirus exposure and HLA in healthy donors. The table came from immunoSEQ multiplex PCR; TCRdb's copy has only in-frame clones and leaves some out. The repertoire has about 150,000 clones, around nine tenths of them found once; the top ten carry under 25%. Sequenced: PBMCs. The origin of the receptors is a man aged 18 to 30 in good health and CMV-seropositive. CDR3s include the opening cysteine and the closing phenylalanine or tryptophan. Each record gives: clone size, J gene, V gene, D gene, CDR3 DNA, CDR3 protein. D genes are given only for firm matches. Rows may omit the clone size; those that give it use once, few, many or a size class.

abundance: NA; j_gene: TRBJ1-5; v_gene: TRBV27; d_gene: NA; CDR3nt: TGTGCCAGCCGCTTATCCCCGTACAGCCGCGATCAGCCCCAGCATTTT; CDR3aa: CASRLSPYSRDQPQHF
abundance: NA; j_gene: TRBJ1-3; v_gene: TRBV4-3; d_gene: NA; CDR3nt: TGCGCCAGCAGCCAAGATCGCGTCAACTCTGGAAACACCATATATTTT; CDR3aa: CASSQDRVNSGNTIYF
abundance: NA; j_gene: TRBJ2-1; v_gene: TRBV6-5; d_gene: TRBD2; CDR3nt: TGTGCCAGCAGGTCTATAGCGGGAGGGAGGAATGAGCAGTTCTTC; CDR3aa: CASRSIAGGRNEQFF
abundance: NA; j_gene: TRBJ1-6; v_gene: TRBV9; d_gene: NA; CDR3nt: TGTGCCAGCAGCGATGGGCAATTCCATTCACCCCTCCACTTT; CDR3aa: CASSDGQFHSPLHF
abundance: NA; j_gene: TRBJ2-7; v_gene: TRBV4-1; d_gene: NA; CDR3nt: TGCGCCAGCAGCCTCGAAGGGACACCCTCCTACGAGCAGTACTTC; CDR3aa: CASSLEGTPSYEQYF
abundance: NA; j_gene: TRBJ1-5; v_gene: TRBV19; d_gene: TRBD1; CDR3nt: TGTGCCAGTAGTCAACGGGACAGGGTCAATCAGCCCCAGCATTTT; CDR3aa: CASSQRDRVNQPQHF
abundance: few; j_gene: TRBJ2-7; v_gene: TRBV6-5; d_gene: TRBD1; CDR3nt: TGTGCCAGCAGTTACTGGGTCGGGACAGGGTCGTACGAGCAGTACTTC; CDR3aa: CASSYWVGTGSYEQYF
abundance: NA; j_gene: TRBJ1-2; v_gene: TRBV9; d_gene: NA; CDR3nt: TGTGCCAGCAGCCTCGAAGAGGGCGGGAAGGATGGCTACACCTTC; CDR3aa: CASSLEEGGKDGYTF
abundance: NA; j_gene: TRBJ1-1; v_gene: TRBV29-1; d_gene: NA; CDR3nt: TGCAGCGTTGAAAGGGGTAACACTGAAGCTTTCTTT; CDR3aa: CSVERGNTEAFF
abundance: NA; j_gene: TRBJ2-3; v_gene: TRBV9; d_gene: TRBD2; CDR3nt: TGTGCCAGCGGCCCTCTAGCGGGAGTGTCAGATACGCAGTATTTT; CDR3aa: CASGPLAGVSDTQYF
abundance: NA; j_gene: TRBJ1-4; v_gene: TRBV2; d_gene: NA; CDR3nt: TGTGCCAGCAGCCAGGGGTTGGGTAGTGAAAAACTGTTTTTT; CDR3aa: CASSQGLGSEKLFF
abundance: NA; j_gene: TRBJ1-2; v_gene: TRBV27; d_gene: TRBD1; CDR3nt: TGTGCCAGCAGTTTAGCCGGGACAGGCTCTTATCCTAACTATGGCTACACCTTC; CDR3aa: CASSLAGTGSYPNYGYTF
abundance: NA; j_gene: TRBJ1-2; v_gene: TRBV7-2; d_gene: TRBD1; CDR3nt: TGTGCCAGCAGCTTAGGGGGGACAGGGGATGGCTACACCTTC; CDR3aa: CASSLGGTGDGYTF
abundance: NA; j_gene: TRBJ2-3; v_gene: TRBV5-1; d_gene: NA; CDR3nt: TGCGCCAGCAGCTTCAACCGCCTTACAGCTACGCAGTATTTT; CDR3aa: CASSFNRLTATQYF
abundance: NA; j_gene: TRBJ2-7; v_gene: TRBV19; d_gene: TRBD1; CDR3nt: TGTGCCAGTAGTATAGGACAGGGTTACGAGCAGTACTTC; CDR3aa: CASSIGQGYEQYF
abundance: NA; j_gene: TRBJ2-6; v_gene: TRBV5-4; d_gene: NA; CDR3nt: TGTGCCAGCAGCTTGGCGTTGGGACAAAGCTCTGGGGCCAACGTCCTGACTTTC; CDR3aa: CASSLALGQSSGANVLTF
abundance: few; j_gene: TRBJ2-1; v_gene: TRBV4-3; d_gene: NA; CDR3nt: TGCGCCAGCAGCCAAGATCAAAGCAGCGGATCCTACAATGAGCAGTTCTTC; CDR3aa: CASSQDQSSGSYNEQFF
abundance: NA; j_gene: TRBJ2-1; v_gene: TRBV27; d_gene: NA; CDR3nt: TGTGCCAGCAGTTTCAGCCTAGCCTCCTACAATGAGCAGTTCTTC; CDR3aa: CASSFSLASYNEQFF
abundance: NA; j_gene: TRBJ1-4; v_gene: TRBV15; d_gene: NA; CDR3nt: TGTGCCACCAGCAGTTATGGGGCCAATGAAAAACTGTTTTTT; CDR3aa: CATSSYGANEKLFF
abundance: NA; j_gene: TRBJ2-3; v_gene: TRBV7-6; d_gene: TRBD2; CDR3nt: TGTGCCAGCAGCCTAGCGGGAGGGAGCACAGATACGCAGTATTTT; CDR3aa: CASSLAGGSTDTQYF
abundance: NA; j_gene: TRBJ2-2; v_gene: TRBV5-1; d_gene: TRBD1; CDR3nt: TGCGCCAGCACCAAGGACAGGGGGCCCGGGGAGCTGTTTTTT; CDR3aa: CASTKDRGPGELFF
abundance: NA; j_gene: TRBJ2-2; v_gene: TRBV7-8; d_gene: NA; CDR3nt: TGTGCCAGCACCAGACCCAGGCAGATGAACACCGGGGAGCTGTTTTTT; CDR3aa: CASTRPRQMNTGELFF
abundance: NA; j_gene: TRBJ2-1; v_gene: TRBV6-5; d_gene: NA; CDR3nt: TGTGCCAGCAGTTACAGTGGTTTGGGCCAAAATGAGCAGTTCTTC; CDR3aa: CASSYSGLGQNEQFF
abundance: NA; j_gene: TRBJ2-7; v_gene: TRBV12-5; d_gene: TRBD2; CDR3nt: TGTGCTAGTGCCGACTCGGGGGGGTCCTACGAGCAGTACTTC; CDR3aa: CASADSGGSYEQYF
abundance: NA; j_gene: TRBJ1-2; v_gene: TRBV7-8; d_gene: NA; CDR3nt: TGTGCCAGCAGCTTAGACGCAGAATTGGGAGCCAACTATGGCTACACCTTC; CDR3aa: CASSLDAELGANYGYTF
abundance: NA; j_gene: TRBJ2-1; v_gene: TRBV6-1; d_gene: TRBD2; CDR3nt: TGTGCCAGCAGTGAACTAGCGGGAGCCCCTGCCTCCAATGAGCAGTTCTTC; CDR3aa: CASSELAGAPASNEQFF
abundance: NA; j_gene: TRBJ2-6; v_gene: TRBV18; d_gene: NA; CDR3nt: TGTGCCAGCTCGCCCACTGGGCAGGGGCTATCTGGGGCCAACGTCCTGACTTTC; CDR3aa: CASSPTGQGLSGANVLTF
abundance: NA; j_gene: TRBJ1-2; v_gene: TRBV5-6; d_gene: TRBD1; CDR3nt: TGTGCCAGCAGCTTGGAGGGACAGGAGGTCTATGGCTACACCTTC; CDR3aa: CASSLEGQEVYGYTF
abundance: NA; j_gene: TRBJ1-1; v_gene: TRBV1; d_gene: NA; CDR3nt: TGCACCAGCAGAACTCCGGGACAGGGGAACACTGAAGCTTTCTTT; CDR3aa: CTSRTPGQGNTEAFF
abundance: NA; j_gene: TRBJ2-7; v_gene: TRBV4-3; d_gene: NA; CDR3nt: TGCGCCAGCAGCCAAGATCTTGGCAGGGGAAGGGACGAGCAGTACTTC; CDR3aa: CASSQDLGRGRDEQYF
abundance: NA; j_gene: TRBJ2-3; v_gene: TRBV2; d_gene: NA; CDR3nt: TGTGCCAGCAGTGACCCACCCCTCGGTACGCAGTATTTT; CDR3aa: CASSDPPLGTQYF
abundance: NA; j_gene: TRBJ2-7; v_gene: TRBV18; d_gene: NA; CDR3nt: TGTGCCAGCTCACCAAGCGCCGCCTACGAGCAGTACTTC; CDR3aa: CASSPSAAYEQYF
abundance: NA; j_gene: TRBJ2-7; v_gene: TRBV5-6; d_gene: NA; CDR3nt: TGTGCCAGCAGCACTGACAGGCGGCCTTCCTACGAGCAGTACTTC; CDR3aa: CASSTDRRPSYEQYF
abundance: NA; j_gene: TRBJ2-7; v_gene: TRBV6-5; d_gene: TRBD1; CDR3nt: TGTGCCAGCAGTTACTCGGGGACAGGGACCTACGAGCAGTACTTC; CDR3aa: CASSYSGTGTYEQYF
abundance: NA; j_gene: TRBJ2-7; v_gene: TRBV28; d_gene: NA; CDR3nt: TGTGCCAGCAGTCCCCCCGGACTAAACCCCTACGAGCAGTACTTC; CDR3aa: CASSPPGLNPYEQYF
abundance: NA; j_gene: TRBJ1-5; v_gene: TRBV7-8; d_gene: NA; CDR3nt: TGTGCCAGCAGCTCGGGGAATCAGCCCCAGCATTTT; CDR3aa: CASSSGNQPQHF
abundance: few; j_gene: TRBJ1-5; v_gene: TRBV5-8; d_gene: NA; CDR3nt: TGTGCCAGCAGTTCTGGACAGTATAGCAATCAGCCCCAGCATTTT; CDR3aa: CASSSGQYSNQPQHF
abundance: NA; j_gene: TRBJ2-5; v_gene: TRBV15; d_gene: NA; CDR3nt: TGTGCCACCAGCAGAGATAAAGTAAGGGGCGAGACCCAGTACTTC; CDR3aa: CATSRDKVRGETQYF
abundance: NA; j_gene: TRBJ2-5; v_gene: TRBV7-2; d_gene: TRBD1; CDR3nt: TGTGCCAGCAGCCCATATGACAGGGGAAGAGGGACCCAGTACTTC; CDR3aa: CASSPYDRGRGTQYF
abundance: NA; j_gene: TRBJ2-1; v_gene: TRBV6-5; d_gene: TRBD1; CDR3nt: TGTGCCAGCAGTTGGGGACAGTACAATGAGCAGTTCTTC; CDR3aa: CASSWGQYNEQFF